This T cell receptor (beta chain) was sequenced for a study of T cells after yellow fever vaccination. Turning to the study itself: Those fractions that held only low numbers of cells were prepared using the SMART-Seq v4 Ultra Low Input RNA kit. Study results and limitations: Detected again after the booster were most primary-vaccination clones, at nearly 97% CD4 and 88% CD8. Only a small proportion of the clonotypes turned up in both the CD4 and the CD8 compartments, likely arising from convergent recombination.

Researchers made TCR cDNA using 5'RACE template switching, and this step added a universal primer site and UMIs. One entry per CDR3 protein results from TCRdb running MiXCR on the 5' RACE reads. The sample shows over 250,000 distinct CDR3 sequences, over 4% of them seen only once. The sample holds many counts of this clonotype. Its antigen remains unidentified. Trimming removed 2 bases from V and 0 bases from J, with 9 bases in between. This CDR3 contains 15 residues. The V gene's germline CDR1 is SGHRS and CDR2 YFSETQ. The chain is built from TRBV5-1 and TRBJ2-1; perhaps TRBD2 as D (5 bases). This TCR derives from a young man who received the YFV17D yellow fever vaccine. The sample here was PBMCs, taken 5 days after the yellow fever booster vaccination. The CDR3 is CASSFTGSSYNEQFF. In nucleotides, the CDR3 is TGCGCCAGCAGCTTTACGGGGTCCTCCTACAATGAGCAGTTCTTC.